The source of this TCR beta chain is a study of shared clonotypes between healthy human individuals. Study-level findings and limits: Clonotype sharing among donors was thought likely to change with sequencing depth.

The CD8 memory fraction combined CD45RO+ cells with TemRA cells (CCR7-negative CD45RA+). Libraries were prepared by immunoSEQ multiplex PCR; TCRdb keeps only in-frame clonotypes and omits some of them. The data show some 690,000 clones, about nine tenths seen once. Germline V gene data show CDR1 as MNHEY and CDR2 as SVGAGI. Trimming shortened V by 2 bases and J by 1 base, and 9 bases separated the two germline ends. The CDR3 length is 14 residues. Remarks on this clone: Antigen: not known.

The TCR comes from a man between 18 and 29 years old in good health. Some clones in this sample may be carry-over from other donors' samples. The chain couples TRBV6-5 to TRBJ2-7; no definite D call. Input material: memory CD8+ T cells from PBMCs. Stated subset: CD45RO+ cells pooled with CCR7-negative TemRA cells. CDR3 sequence reads: CASSYVARSYEQYF. The CDR3, as DNA: TGTGCCAGCAGTTACGTAGCACGTTCCTACGAGCAGTACTTC.